This TCR beta chain was profiled in a study of blood T cell repertoires in COVID-19. TCRdb keeps only in-frame clones here, not all; method: immunoSEQ multiplex PCR. Of about 260,000 clones listed, around four fifths are singletons. The sequence was obtained from a woman of 80 years or more with acute or convalescent COVID-19. The material sequenced was peripheral blood.

In DNA, the CDR3 is TGTGCCAGCAGCCGTTTTAGCTCCTACGAGCAGTACTTC. Amino acid sequence: CASSRFSSYEQYF. The chain has TRBV7-2 and TRBJ2-7; D not certain. CDR1 and CDR2 (germline): SGHTA, FQGNSA. V shed 5 bases and J shed 0 bases, with 8 bases lying between them. CDR3 size: 13 residues.